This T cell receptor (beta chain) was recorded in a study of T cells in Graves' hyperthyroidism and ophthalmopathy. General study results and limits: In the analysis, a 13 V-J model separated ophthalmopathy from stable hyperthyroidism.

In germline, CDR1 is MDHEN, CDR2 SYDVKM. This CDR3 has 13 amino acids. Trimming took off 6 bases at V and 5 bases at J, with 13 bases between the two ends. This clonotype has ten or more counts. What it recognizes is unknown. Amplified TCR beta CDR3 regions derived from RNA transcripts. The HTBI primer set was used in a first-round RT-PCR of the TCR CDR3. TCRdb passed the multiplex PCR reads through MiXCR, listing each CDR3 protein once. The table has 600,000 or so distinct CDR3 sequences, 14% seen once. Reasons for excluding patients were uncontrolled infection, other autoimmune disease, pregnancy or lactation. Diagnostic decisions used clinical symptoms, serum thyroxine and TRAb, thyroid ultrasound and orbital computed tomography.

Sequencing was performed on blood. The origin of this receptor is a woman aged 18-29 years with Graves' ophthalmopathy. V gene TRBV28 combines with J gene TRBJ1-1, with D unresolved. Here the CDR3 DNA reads TGTGCCAGCAGCATCTGGGGAGGGACTGAAGCTTTCTTT. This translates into CASSIWGGTEAFF.